This TCR beta chain was captured by sequencing in a study of blood T cell repertoires in COVID-19. Study in general: The study drew acute and convalescent COVID-19 samples from the United States, Italy and Spain. PBMCs, B-cell-depleted T cells, or T cells provided the cDNA or gDNA that made up the material.

Authors' analysis steps: How many nucleated cells were present was estimated from reference gene primer amplification. Only in-frame clones appear in the TCRdb table, and some are missing; sequencing was by immunoSEQ multiplex PCR. V and J calls and clone size follow that table, whereas D and trimming were derived from the DNA. This table holds about 96,000 clones, 80% found once. Germline lookup yields CDR1 MDHEN and CDR2 SYDVKM. The CDR3 sequence is 15 residues long. J lost 6 bases, V lost 5 bases, and 11 bases had no gene match. This sequence originates from a man aged 45-65 years who had recovered from COVID-19. This chain uses TRBV28 with TRBJ2-7, with 9 nucleotides matching TRBD1. Sequencing was performed on peripheral blood. The CDR3 DNA reads as TGTGCCAGCAGTAAGGACAGGGGCTGGTCCCGCGAGCAGTACTTC. Residues: CASSKDRGWSREQYF.